This T cell receptor (beta chain) stems from a study of glioma-infiltrating T cells. Broader study findings: Tissue and blood shared very few CDR3 sequences. Above-expected tissue-blood divergence occurred in all gliomas, most in low-grade ones.

Using RNA template, CDR3s of TCR alpha and beta were amplified with iRepertoire arm-PCR. TCRdb reprocessed the multiplex PCR reads via MiXCR and lists one record per CDR3 protein. The table records around 130,000 distinct CDR3 sequences, approximately 24% of them present only once. CDR3 size: 14 residues. Deletions cut 6 bases from V and 4 bases from J, with 14 bases between. In germline, CDR1 is LNHDA, CDR2 SQIVND (reference sequence). On this clonotype: Its antigen remains unknown.

This chain uses TRBV19 with TRBJ2-3; D perhaps matches TRBD2 (5 bases). This clonotype was sampled from a human donor with low-grade glioma or glioblastoma, undergoing nonglioma brain surgery, or in good health (not recorded which). Sequenced material: glioma tissue, nonneoplastic brain tissue, or PBMCs (not recorded which). DNA of the CDR3: TGTGCCAGTAGCAGATTGCAGGAGGCAGATACGCAGTATTTT. It encodes CASSRLQEADTQYF.